One sample yielded the 9 T cell receptor beta chains listed below, sequenced in a study of blood T cell repertoires in COVID-19. Some clones are missing from TCRdb's copy, which holds only in-frame ones; the method was immunoSEQ multiplex PCR. The table records about 210,000 clones, around 90% of them present only once. Sequences were obtained from peripheral blood. All receptors come from a man aged 25 to 40 with acute or convalescent COVID-19.

The chain employs TRBV6-6 and TRBJ1-3, with D possibly matching TRBD1 (6 bases). This CDR3 is built from 16 residues. V lost 5 bases and J lost 0, with 14 bases in between. In germline, CDR1 is MNHNY, CDR2 SVGAGI (reference sequence). CDR3 nucleotides: TGTGCCAGCAGTCCTCGGACAGATCGCTCTGGAAACACCATATATTTT. It yields the protein CASSPRTDRSGNTIYF.

In this sample, this clone turned up once. CDR3: CASIPGGEAWGYTF. The DNA for the CDR3 is TGTGCCAGCATACCTGGGGGGGAGGCGTGGGGCTACACCTTC. V gene TRBV28 combines with J gene TRBJ1-2, with a possible D match to TRBD1 (5 bases). The CDR3 consists of 14 residues. Germline loops: CDR1 MDHEN, CDR2 SYDVKM. V lost 7 bases to trimming and J lost 8 bases, with 20 bases between them.

The CDR3 DNA is TGTGCCAGCAGCGGACAGGGGATTCGGTTAGAAGGCTACACCTTC. This gives the protein CASSGQGIRLEGYTF. The chain is built from TRBV2 and TRBJ1-2; 9 bases map to TRBD1. The CDR3 has 15 amino acids. V lost 6 bases, J lost 8 bases, and 13 bases stayed unmatched. CDR1 SNHLY and CDR2 FYNNEI come from the germline V gene.

This chain joins TRBV9 and TRBJ2-3; 7 positions agree with TRBD1. CDR3 length equals 15 residues. The germline V gene has CDR1 SGDLS and CDR2 YYNGEE. V shed 4 bases and J 2 bases; nucleotides not matched to a gene: 7. The DNA of the CDR3 is TGTGCCAGCAGCCTCAGGGGGAGACACACAGATACGCAGTATTTT. Protein sequence: CASSLRGRHTDTQYF.

V and J are TRBV5-4 and TRBJ1-6; TRBD1 matches 12 bases. V gave up 1 base and J gave up 7 bases; unmatched junction bases: 12. The CDR3 is 19 amino acids. CDR1 SGHNT and CDR2 YYREEE come from the germline V gene (reference sequence). Here the CDR3 reads CASSLNAGTGGRKNSPLHF. The CDR3 DNA reads TGTGCCAGCAGCTTGAACGCCGGGACAGGGGGCCGGAAGAATTCACCCCTCCACTTT.

V and J are TRBV5-1 and TRBJ2-3, with D possibly being TRBD2 (6 bases). The V end was cut by 0 bases, the J end by 4 bases, with 12 bases between. Germline CDR1 reads SGHRS; CDR2 reads YFSETQ. The CDR3 runs 15 residues. The CDR3 is CASSLVIGGADTQYF. CDR3 bases: TGCGCCAGCAGCTTGGTTATTGGAGGGGCAGATACGCAGTATTTT. The full variable domain, completed using reference TRBV5-1 and TRBJ2-3, is KAGVTQTPRYLIKTRGQQVTLSCSPISGHRSVSWYQQTPGQGLQFLFEYFSETQRNKGNFPGRFSGRQFSNSRSEMNVSTLELGDSALYLCASSLVIGGADTQYFGPGTRLTVL.

V gene TRBV18 combines with J gene TRBJ2-7; 10 bases fit TRBD1. J lost 4 bases, V lost 8 bases, and 11 bases had no gene match. This CDR3 comprises 15 residues. The germline CDR1 and CDR2 sequences are KGHSH and LQKENI. The CDR3 here is CASTIAGTGDYEQYF. The CDR3 nucleotides are TGTGCCAGCACAATAGCAGGGACAGGGGATTACGAGCAGTACTTC.

The J gene is TRBJ1-5, the V gene TRBV7-3; 12 bases are shared with TRBD1. The V gene's germline CDR1 is SGHTA and CDR2 FQGTGA. The CDR3 consists of 20 residues. V trimming: 1 base; J trimming: 4 bases; junction bases outside the gene matches: 14. The CDR3 nucleotides are TGTGCCAGCAGCTTAAGTGGGGACAGGGGGCTATCCGTTGTTAATCAGCCCCAGCATTTT. Amino acids: CASSLSGDRGLSVVNQPQHF.

The J gene is TRBJ1-2, the V gene TRBV19; 12 bases agree with TRBD1. CDR1 and CDR2 (germline): LNHDA, SQIVND (reference sequence). The CDR3 consists of 15 residues. J was trimmed by 8 bases and V by 5 bases; bases with no gene match: 9. The CDR3 protein is CASSVGQGANRGYTF. Here the CDR3 DNA reads TGTGCCAGTAGTGTGGGACAGGGGGCGAATCGGGGCTACACCTTC.